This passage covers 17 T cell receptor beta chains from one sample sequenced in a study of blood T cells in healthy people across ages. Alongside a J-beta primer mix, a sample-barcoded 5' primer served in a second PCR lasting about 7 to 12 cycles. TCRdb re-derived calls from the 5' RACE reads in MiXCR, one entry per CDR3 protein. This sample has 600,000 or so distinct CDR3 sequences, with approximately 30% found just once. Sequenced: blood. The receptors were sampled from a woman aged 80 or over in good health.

CDR3 residues: CASGQGENQPQHF. CDR3 DNA: TGTGCCTCCGGACAGGGAGAAAATCAGCCCCAGCATTTT. V usage is TRBV30 and J usage is TRBJ1-5; 8 bases align to TRBD1. Germline CDR1 reads GTSNPN; CDR2 reads SVGIG (reference sequence). The J segment lost 4 bases and the V segment lost 7 bases, leaving 6 bases of the junction unmatched. CDR3 length: 13 residues.

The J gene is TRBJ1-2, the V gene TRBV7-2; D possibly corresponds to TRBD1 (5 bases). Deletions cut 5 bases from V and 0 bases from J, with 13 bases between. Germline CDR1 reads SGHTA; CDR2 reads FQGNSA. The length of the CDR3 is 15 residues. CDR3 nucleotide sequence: TGTGCCAGCAGCCAGGATCGGGGGGCTAACTATGGCTACACCTTC. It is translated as CASSQDRGANYGYTF.

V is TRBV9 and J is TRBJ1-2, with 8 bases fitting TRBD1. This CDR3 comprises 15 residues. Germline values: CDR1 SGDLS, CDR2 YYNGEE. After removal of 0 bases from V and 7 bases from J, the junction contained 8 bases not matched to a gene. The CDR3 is CASSVGQGAPSGYTF. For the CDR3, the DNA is TGTGCCAGCAGCGTAGGGCAGGGGGCGCCTAGTGGCTACACCTTC.

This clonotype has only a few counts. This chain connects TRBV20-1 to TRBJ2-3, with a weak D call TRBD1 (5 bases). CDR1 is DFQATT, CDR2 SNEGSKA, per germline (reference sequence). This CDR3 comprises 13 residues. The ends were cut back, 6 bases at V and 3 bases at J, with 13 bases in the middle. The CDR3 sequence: CSAKGSGTDTQYF. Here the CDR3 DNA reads TGCAGTGCCAAGGGGTCAGGGACAGATACGCAGTATTTT.

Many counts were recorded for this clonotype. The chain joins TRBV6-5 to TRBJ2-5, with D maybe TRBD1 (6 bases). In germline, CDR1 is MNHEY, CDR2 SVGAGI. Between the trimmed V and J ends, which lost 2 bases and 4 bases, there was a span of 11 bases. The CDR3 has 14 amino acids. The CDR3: CASSYTGRGETQYF. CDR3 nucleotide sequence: TGTGCCAGCAGTTACACAGGGAGAGGAGAGACCCAGTACTTC.

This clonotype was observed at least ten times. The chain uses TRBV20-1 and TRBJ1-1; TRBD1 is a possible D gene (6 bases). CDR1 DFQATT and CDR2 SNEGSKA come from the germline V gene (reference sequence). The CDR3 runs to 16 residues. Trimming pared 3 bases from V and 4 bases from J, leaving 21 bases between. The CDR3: CSARPPVGGRGTEAFF. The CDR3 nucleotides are TGCAGTGCTAGGCCCCCAGTGGGGGGGCGCGGCACTGAAGCTTTCTTT.

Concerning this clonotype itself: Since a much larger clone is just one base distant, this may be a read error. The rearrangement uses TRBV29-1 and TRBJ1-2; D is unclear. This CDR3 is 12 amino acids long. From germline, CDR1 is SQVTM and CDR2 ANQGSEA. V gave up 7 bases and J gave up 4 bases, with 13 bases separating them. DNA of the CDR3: TGCAGCGGTGTTAGGCAGATCTATGGCTACACCTTC. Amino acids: CSGVRQIYGYTF.

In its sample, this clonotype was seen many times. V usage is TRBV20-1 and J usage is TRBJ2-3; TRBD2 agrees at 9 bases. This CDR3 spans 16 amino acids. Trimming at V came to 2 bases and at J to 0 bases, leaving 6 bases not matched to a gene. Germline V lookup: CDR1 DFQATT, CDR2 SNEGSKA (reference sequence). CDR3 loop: CSARQRLAASTDTQYF. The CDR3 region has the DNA TGCAGTGCTAGACAAAGACTAGCGGCTAGCACAGATACGCAGTATTTT.

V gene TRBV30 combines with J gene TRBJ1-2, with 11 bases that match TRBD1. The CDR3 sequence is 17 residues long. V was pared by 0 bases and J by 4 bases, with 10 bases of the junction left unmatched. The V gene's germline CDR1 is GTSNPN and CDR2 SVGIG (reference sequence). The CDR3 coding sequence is TGTGCCTGGAGTGTACCTCGGACAGGGGGCGGGAGCTATGGCTACACCTTC. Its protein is CAWSVPRTGGGSYGYTF.

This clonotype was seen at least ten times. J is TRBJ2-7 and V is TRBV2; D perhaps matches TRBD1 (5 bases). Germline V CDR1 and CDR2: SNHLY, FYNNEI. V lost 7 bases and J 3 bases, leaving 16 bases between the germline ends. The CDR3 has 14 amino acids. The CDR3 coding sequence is TGTGCCAGCAAGGGGCAAGGCGCAAGCTACGAGCAGTACTTC. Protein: CASKGQGASYEQYF. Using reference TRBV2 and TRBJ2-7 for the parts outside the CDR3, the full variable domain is EPEVTQTPSHQVTQMGQEVILRCVPISNHLYFYWYRQILGQKVEFLVSFYNNEISEKSEIFDDQFSVERPDGSNFTLKIRSTKLEDSAMYFCASKGQGASYEQYFGPGTRLTVT.

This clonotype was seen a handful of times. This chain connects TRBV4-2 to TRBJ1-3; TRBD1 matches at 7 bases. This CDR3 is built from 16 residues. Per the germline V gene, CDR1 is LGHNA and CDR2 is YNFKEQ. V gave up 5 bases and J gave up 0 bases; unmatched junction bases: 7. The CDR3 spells CASSLRQGDSGNTIYF. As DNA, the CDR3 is TGTGCCAGCAGCTTACGACAGGGCGACTCTGGAAACACCATATATTTT.

CDR3 sequence (DNA): TGCAGCGTTCGGCGGGACCCCGCTAATGAAAAACTGTTTTTT. Translation: CSVRRDPANEKLFF. V is TRBV29-1 and J is TRBJ1-4, with D possibly being TRBD1 (5 bases). CDR1 is SQVTM and CDR2 is ANQGSEA in the germline V gene. The CDR3 length is 14 residues. V lost 5 bases to trimming and J lost 3 bases, with 13 bases between them. Drawing the rest from reference TRBV29-1 and TRBJ1-4, the complete variable domain is SAVISQKPSRDICQRGTSLTIQCQVDSQVTMMFWYRQQPGQSLTLIATANQGSEATYESGFVIDKFPISRPNLTFSTLTVSNMSPEDSSIYLCSVRRDPANEKLFFGSGTQLSVL.

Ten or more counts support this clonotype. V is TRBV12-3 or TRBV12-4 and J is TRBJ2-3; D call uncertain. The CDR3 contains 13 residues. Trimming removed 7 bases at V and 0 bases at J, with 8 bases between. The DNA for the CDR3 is TGTGCCAGCACATCGACTAGCACAGATACGCAGTATTTT. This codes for CASTSTSTDTQYF.

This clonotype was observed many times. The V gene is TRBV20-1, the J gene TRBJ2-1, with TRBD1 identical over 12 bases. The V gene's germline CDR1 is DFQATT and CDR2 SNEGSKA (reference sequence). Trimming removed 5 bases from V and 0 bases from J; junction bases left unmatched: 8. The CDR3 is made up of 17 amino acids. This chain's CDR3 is CSAVGTGGFGSYNEQFF. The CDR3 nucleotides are TGCAGTGCTGTCGGGACAGGGGGCTTCGGCTCCTACAATGAGCAGTTCTTC.

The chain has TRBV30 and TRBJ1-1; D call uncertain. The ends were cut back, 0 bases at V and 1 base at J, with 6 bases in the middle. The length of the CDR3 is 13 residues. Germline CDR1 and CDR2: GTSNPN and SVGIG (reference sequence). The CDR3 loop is CAWSVPPNTEAFF. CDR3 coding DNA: TGTGCCTGGAGTGTCCCGCCGAACACTGAAGCTTTCTTT.

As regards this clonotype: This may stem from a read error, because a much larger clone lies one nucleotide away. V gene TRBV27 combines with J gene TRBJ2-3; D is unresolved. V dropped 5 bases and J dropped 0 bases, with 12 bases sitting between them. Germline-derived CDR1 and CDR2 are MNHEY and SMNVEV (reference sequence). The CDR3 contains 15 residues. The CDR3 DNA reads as TGTGCCAGCAGTCCAATCCTGGGGAGCACAGATACGCAGTATTTT. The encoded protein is CASSPILGSTDTQYF.

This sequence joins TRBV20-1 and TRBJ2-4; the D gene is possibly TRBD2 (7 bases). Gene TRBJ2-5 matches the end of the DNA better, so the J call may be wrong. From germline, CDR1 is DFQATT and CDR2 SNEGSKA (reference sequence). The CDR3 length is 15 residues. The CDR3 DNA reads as TGCAGTGCTAGAGATATCGGGGGGCCGGGAGAGACCCAGTACTTC. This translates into CSARDIGGPGETQYF.